The clone carrying this T cell receptor (beta chain) showed up just once. This sample stems from a study of blood T cell repertoires in COVID-19. Across the whole study: Material from acute and convalescent COVID-19 was sourced from the United States, Italy and Spain.

The germline V gene encodes CDR1 GTSNPN and CDR2 SVGIG (reference sequence). The length of the CDR3 is 15 residues. V lost 2 bases, J lost 6 bases, and 17 bases lay in between. Authors' analysis steps: From reference gene primer amplification, estimates of nucleated cell counts were derived. Profiled with immunoSEQ multiplex PCR; TCRdb holds only in-frame clones, not every one. Clone size and the V and J calls come from that table; the DNA yielded D and trimming. This sample has about 210,000 clones, with 85% found just once. Each participant's cohort was designated according to participant-reported clinical history. Recovered status in Cohort 3 required two negative PCRs, clearance, or symptom resolution.

This receptor was identified in a man aged 35 to 55 who had recovered from COVID-19. Material: PBMCs or T cells enriched from blood (not recorded which). The chain has TRBV30 and TRBJ1-5; D is undetermined. The CDR3 reads CAWSTGGFVGQPQHF. DNA of the CDR3: TGTGCCTGGAGTACGGGCGGGTTCGTTGGTCAGCCCCAGCATTTT.